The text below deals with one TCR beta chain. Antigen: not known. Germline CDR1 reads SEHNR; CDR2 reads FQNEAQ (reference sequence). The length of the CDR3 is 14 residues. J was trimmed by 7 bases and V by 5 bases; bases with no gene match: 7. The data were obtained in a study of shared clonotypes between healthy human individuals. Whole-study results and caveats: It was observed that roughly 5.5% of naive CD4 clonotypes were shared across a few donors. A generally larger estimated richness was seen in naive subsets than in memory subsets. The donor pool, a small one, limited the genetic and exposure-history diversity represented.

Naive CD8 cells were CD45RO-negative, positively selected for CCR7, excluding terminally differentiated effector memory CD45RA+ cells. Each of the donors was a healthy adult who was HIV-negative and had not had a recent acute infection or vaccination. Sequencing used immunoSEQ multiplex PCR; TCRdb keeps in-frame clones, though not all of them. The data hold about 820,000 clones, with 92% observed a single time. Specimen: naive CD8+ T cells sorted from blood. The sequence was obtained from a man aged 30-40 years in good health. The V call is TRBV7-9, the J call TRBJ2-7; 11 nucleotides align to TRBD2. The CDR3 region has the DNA TGTGCCAGCAGCGGTCTAGCGGGAGGAGATGAGCAGTACTTC. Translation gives CASSGLAGGDEQYF.